A single sample is the source of the 17 T cell receptor beta chains below, sequenced in a study of blood T cell repertoires in COVID-19. Sequenced by immunoSEQ multiplex PCR; TCRdb stores in-frame clones only, minus some. This table has about 100,000 clones, approximately 85% appearing once. Sequencing used peripheral blood. The receptors were sampled from a man aged 35 to 55 with active or convalescent COVID-19.

The V gene is TRBV7-3, the J gene TRBJ1-1, with a tentative D call TRBD1 (5 bases). The germline gives CDR1 SGHTA, CDR2 FQGTGA. V was cut by 4 bases and J by 4 bases, with 10 bases left in between. The CDR3 has 13 residues. DNA of the CDR3: TGTGCCAGCAGCTCCGGGGGGTCCACTGAAGCTTTCTTT. Its protein is CASSSGGSTEAFF.

The chain carries TRBV6-1 and TRBJ2-6; 10 nucleotides match TRBD1. This CDR3 is built from 17 residues. V was clipped by 4 bases and J by 1 base; unmatched bases: 4. Looked up from germline, CDR1 is MNHNS and CDR2 is SASEGT. The CDR3 reads CASSGPDRGSGANVLTF. CDR3 in DNA: TGTGCCAGCAGTGGGCCGGACAGGGGGTCTGGGGCCAACGTCCTGACTTTC.

V is TRBV7-2 and J is TRBJ2-7; 11 positions agree with TRBD1. The V and J ends lost 5 bases and 2 bases, in that order; junction bases with no gene match: 14. The CDR3 is 18 residues long. Germline CDR1 is SGHTA and CDR2 is FQGNSA. The CDR3 is CASSRLAGGQGVTYEQYF. The CDR3 DNA reads TGTGCCAGCAGCAGGCTGGCCGGGGGACAGGGGGTTACCTACGAGCAGTACTTC.

The CDR3 bases are TGTGCCAGCAGACTGACAGGGCCCCAAGAGACCCAGTACTTC. It codes for CASRLTGPQETQYF. The J gene is TRBJ2-5, the V gene TRBV28, with 7 bases fitting TRBD1. Trimming took 6 bases from V and 1 from J; bases not matched to a gene: 5. The germline V gene has CDR1 MDHEN and CDR2 SYDVKM. The CDR3 consists of 14 residues. Full variable domain (outside the CDR3, taken from reference TRBV28 and TRBJ2-5): DVKVTQSSRYLVKRTGEKVFLECVQDMDHENMFWYRQDPGLGLRLIYFSYDVKMKEKGDIPEGYSVSREKKERFSLILESASTNQTSMYLCASRLTGPQETQYFGPGTRLLVL.

In DNA, the CDR3 is TGTGCCAGCGGGAGGCCGCGGAACACTGAAGCTTTCTTT. The encoded protein is CASGRPRNTEAFF. This sequence joins TRBV11-2 and TRBJ1-1; D is ambiguous. This CDR3 has 13 amino acids. The V gene's germline CDR1 is SGHAT and CDR2 FQNNGV. V gave up 8 bases and J gave up 1 base, with 11 bases separating them. The full variable domain, its missing parts supplied by reference TRBV11-2 and TRBJ1-1, is EAGVAQSPRYKIIEKRQSVAFWCNPISGHATLYWYQQILGQGPKLLIQFQNNGVVDDSQLPKDRFSAERLKGVDSTLKIQPAKLEDSAVYLCASGRPRNTEAFFGQGTRLTVV.

The gene calls are TRBV6-1 and TRBJ1-1; a weak D match, TRBD1 (6 bases). Germline CDR1 is MNHNS and CDR2 is SASEGT. V lost 1 base and J 3 bases, leaving 12 bases between the germline ends. The CDR3 loop spans 15 amino acids. The CDR3 nucleotides are TGTGCCAGCAGTGAAGAAACAGGGCGAGACACTGAAGCTTTCTTT. This sequence encodes CASSEETGRDTEAFF.

This clone came up once. The chain carries TRBV7-7 and TRBJ2-5, with D possibly being TRBD1 (5 bases). The CDR3 runs to 13 residues. The germline V and J ends were trimmed by 2 bases and 4 bases, with 8 bases remaining between them. Per the germline V gene, CDR1 is SSHAT and CDR2 is FNYEAQ (reference sequence). The CDR3 nucleotides read TGTGCCAGCAGCTTACCAGGGTCAGAGACCCAGTACTTC. Its translation: CASSLPGSETQYF.

The chain joins TRBV19 to TRBJ2-1, with 11 bases fitting TRBD2. From germline, CDR1 is LNHDA and CDR2 SQIVND (reference sequence). This CDR3 comprises 14 residues. With 8 bases clipped from V and 2 bases from J, the junction kept 2 bases outside the gene matches. CDR3 amino acids: CASRLAGTYNEQFF. CDR3 bases: TGTGCCAGTCGACTAGCGGGGACCTACAATGAGCAGTTCTTC.

J is TRBJ2-7 and V is TRBV19, with a weak D call TRBD2 (6 bases). CDR3 size: 13 residues. V was trimmed by 7 bases and J by 1 base, leaving 11 bases between them. Germline V gene data show CDR1 as LNHDA and CDR2 as SQIVND (reference sequence). The CDR3 DNA is TGTGCCAGTAAGAGGGGAGGATCCTACGAGCAGTACTTC. Protein: CASKRGGSYEQYF.

The V call is TRBV18, the J call TRBJ2-3, with 8 bases aligning to TRBD2. J was trimmed by 2 bases and V by 6 bases; bases with no gene match: 10. The V gene's germline CDR1 is KGHSH and CDR2 LQKENI. CDR3 size: 16 residues. CDR3 protein: CASSPVGGALTDTQYF. CDR3 nucleotides: TGTGCCAGCTCCCCAGTCGGGGGGGCCCTCACAGATACGCAGTATTTT.

The count of this clone is one. J is TRBJ1-2 and V is TRBV6-5; D perhaps matches TRBD1 (6 bases). CDR1 is MNHEY and CDR2 is SVGAGI in the germline V gene. Trimming shortened V by 10 bases and J by 8 bases, and 23 bases separated the two germline ends. The CDR3 is made up of 14 amino acids. The CDR3, as DNA: TGTGCCACCCAGCGCTTCGTGGGGGCGTACGGCTACACCTTC. It codes for CATQRFVGAYGYTF.

The sample holds a few counts of this clone. The CDR3 reads CASSQPDGGRADTQYF. The CDR3 DNA sequence: TGCGCCAGCAGCCAGCCGGACGGGGGGCGGGCAGATACGCAGTATTTT. The rearrangement links TRBV4-1 to TRBJ2-3, with D possibly TRBD2 on 7 matching bases. The CDR3 contains 16 residues. Germline V gene data show CDR1 as MGHRA and CDR2 as YSYEKL. Trimming took off 3 bases at V and 4 bases at J, with 17 bases between the two ends.

V gene TRBV7-9 combines with J gene TRBJ2-7; the match to TRBD1 covers 7 bases. The junction had 9 bases not matched to a gene; V was cut back by 5 bases and J by 5 bases. The CDR3 totals 14 residues. From germline, CDR1 is SEHNR and CDR2 FQNEAQ (reference sequence). CDR3 bases: TGTGCCAGCAGCCCGGACAGGAGAGGCGACGAGCAGTACTTC. Translating it yields CASSPDRRGDEQYF.

In its sample, this clone was seen once. The CDR3 is CASSRGGESTDTQYF. DNA for the CDR3: TGTGCCAGCAGCCGCGGCGGGGAGAGCACAGATACGCAGTATTTT. V usage is TRBV21-1 and J usage is TRBJ2-3; the D call TRBD2 from the table was never checked on the DNA. TRBV21-1 is termed a pseudogene. CDR3 length equals 15 residues.

This clone was seen a handful of times. This chain joins TRBV10-3 and TRBJ2-7, with D possibly matching TRBD2 (5 bases). Germline CDR1 reads ENHRY; CDR2 reads SYGVKD. The length of the CDR3 is 13 residues. V was shortened by 4 bases and J by 7 bases, with 14 bases between the two germline ends. The CDR3 DNA sequence: TGTGCCATCAGTGCTACGGGGTCTGGGGAGCAGTACTTC. This gives the protein CAISATGSGEQYF.

The chain has TRBV5-5 and TRBJ2-5; D might be TRBD1 (5 bases). The CDR3 covers 13 residues. V lost 4 bases, J lost 4 bases, and 11 bases lay in between. Germline loops: CDR1 SGHKS, CDR2 YYEKEE (reference sequence). This CDR3 is CASSPWGGETQYF. CDR3 in DNA: TGTGCCAGCAGCCCCTGGGGCGGAGAGACCCAGTACTTC.

On this clone: Within the sample, other DNA sequences also encode this same CDR3. The genes are TRBV5-1 and TRBJ1-5; 9 bases are a match to TRBD1. The junction had 3 bases not matched to a gene; V was cut back by 4 bases and J by 4 bases. This CDR3 comprises 14 residues. The V gene's germline CDR1 is SGHRS and CDR2 YFSETQ. CDR3 DNA: TGCGCCAGCAGCCCAGGACAGGGGAATCAGCCCCAGCATTTT. It yields the protein CASSPGQGNQPQHF. Filled out from reference TRBV5-1 and TRBJ1-5, the complete variable domain reads KAGVTQTPRYLIKTRGQQVTLSCSPISGHRSVSWYQQTPGQGLQFLFEYFSETQRNKGNFPGRFSGRQFSNSRSEMNVSTLELGDSALYLCASSPGQGNQPQHFGDGTRLSIL.